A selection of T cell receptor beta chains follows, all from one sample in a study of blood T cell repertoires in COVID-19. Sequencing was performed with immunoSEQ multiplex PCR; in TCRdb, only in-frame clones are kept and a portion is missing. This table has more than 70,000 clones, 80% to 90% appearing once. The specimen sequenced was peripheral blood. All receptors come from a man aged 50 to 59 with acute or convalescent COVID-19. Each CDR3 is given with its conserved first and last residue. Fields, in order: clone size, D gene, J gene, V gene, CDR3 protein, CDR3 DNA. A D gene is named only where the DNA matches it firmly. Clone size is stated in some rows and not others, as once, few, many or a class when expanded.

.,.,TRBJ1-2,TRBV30,CAWNAGGNYGYTF,TGTGCCTGGAACGCGGGGGGGAACTATGGCTACACCTTC
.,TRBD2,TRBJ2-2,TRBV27,CASSPSGGFTGELFF,TGTGCCAGCAGTCCGAGCGGGGGATTCACCGGGGAGCTGTTTTTT
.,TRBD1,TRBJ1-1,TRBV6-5,CASRNYGTATEAFF,TGTGCCAGCAGGAATTATGGGACAGCCACTGAAGCTTTCTTT
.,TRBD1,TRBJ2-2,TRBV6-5,CASRTGQGGTGELFF,TGTGCCAGCAGGACAGGACAGGGAGGCACCGGGGAGCTGTTTTTT
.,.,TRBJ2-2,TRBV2,CASTPARANTGELFF,TGTGCCAGCACCCCAGCGAGGGCGAACACCGGGGAGCTGTTTTTT
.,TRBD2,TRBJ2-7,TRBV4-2,CASSQELAGPPWEQYF,TGTGCCAGCAGCCAAGAGTTAGCGGGGCCTCCCTGGGAGCAGTACTTC
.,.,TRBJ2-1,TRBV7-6,CASSLVAGGTINNEQFF,TGTGCCAGCAGCTTAGTCGCGGGTGGCACAATTAACAATGAGCAGTTCTTC
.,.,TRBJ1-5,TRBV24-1,CATSDLQGQPQHF,TGTGCCACCAGTGATTTGCAGGGTCAACCCCAGCATTTT
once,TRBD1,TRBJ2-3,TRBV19,CATGQGTSTDTQYF,TGTGCAACCGGACAGGGGACAAGCACAGATACGCAGTATTTT
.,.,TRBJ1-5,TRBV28,CASTRTKPNQPQHF,TGTGCCAGCACCCGGACTAAGCCCAATCAGCCCCAGCATTTT
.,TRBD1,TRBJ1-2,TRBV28,CASSLWDRANYGYTF,TGTGCCAGCAGTTTGTGGGACAGGGCTAACTATGGCTACACCTTC
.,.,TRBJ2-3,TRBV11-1,CASSLPSTDTQYF,TGTGCCAGCAGCTTACCTAGCACAGATACGCAGTATTTT
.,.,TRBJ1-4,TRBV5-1,CASKDLGGSNEKLFF,TGCGCCAGCAAGGATCTAGGGGGATCTAATGAAAAACTGTTTTTT
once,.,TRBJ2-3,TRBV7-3,CASSLRPSRTDTQYF,TGTGCCAGCAGCTTACGGCCTAGCAGGACAGATACGCAGTATTTT
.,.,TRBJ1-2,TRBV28,CASRRAGDNYGYTF,TGTGCCAGTCGTAGGGCAGGGGACAACTATGGCTACACCTTC
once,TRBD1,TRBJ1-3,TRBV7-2,CASSSHRGRGPSSGNTIYF,TGTGCCAGCAGCTCCCACAGGGGTAGGGGCCCGAGCTCTGGAAACACCATATATTTT
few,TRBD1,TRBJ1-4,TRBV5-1,CASSLRQGEKLFF,TGCGCCAGCAGCTTACGACAGGGGGAAAAACTGTTTTTT
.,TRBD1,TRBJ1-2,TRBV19,CASTTGDYGYTF,TGTGCCAGTACTACAGGGGACTATGGCTACACCTTC
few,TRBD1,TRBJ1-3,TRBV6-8,CEISRTGVGNTIYF,TGTGAAATTTCACGGACAGGGGTTGGAAACACCATATATTTT
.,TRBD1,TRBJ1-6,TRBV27,CASRRTGQGNSPLHF,TGTGCCAGCAGACGAACAGGACAGGGAAATTCACCCCTCCACTTT
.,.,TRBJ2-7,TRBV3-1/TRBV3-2,CASRVEGSYEQYF,TGTGCCAGCCGGGTAGAGGGTTCCTACGAGCAGTACTTC
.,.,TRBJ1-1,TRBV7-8,CASSLVVSGRTEAFF,TGTGCCAGCAGCTTAGTTGTTAGTGGTAGAACTGAAGCTTTCTTT
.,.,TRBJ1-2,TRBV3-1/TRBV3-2,CASSQFGGYTF,TGTGCCAGCAGCCAATTCGGTGGCTACACCTTC
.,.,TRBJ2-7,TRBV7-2,CASSSTGYHEQYF,TGTGCCAGCAGCTCTACAGGGTACCACGAGCAGTACTTC
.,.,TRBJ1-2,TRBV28,CASTKAGEGNYGYTF,TGTGCCAGCACCAAAGCAGGGGAGGGTAACTATGGCTACACCTTC
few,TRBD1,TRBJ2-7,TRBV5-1,CASSFRDSGYEQYF,TGCGCCAGCAGCTTCCGGGACAGTGGATACGAGCAGTACTTC
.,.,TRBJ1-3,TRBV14,CASSQEALGVTSGNTIYF,TGTGCCAGCAGCCAAGAGGCCCTTGGAGTAACCTCTGGAAACACCATATATTTT
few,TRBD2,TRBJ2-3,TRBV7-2,CASSSGLAGLLDTQYF,TGTGCCAGCAGCTCTGGACTAGCGGGGTTACTGGATACGCAGTATTTT
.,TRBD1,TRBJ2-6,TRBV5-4,CASRRPGQAVDLTF,TGTGCCAGCAGGCGACCGGGACAGGCCGTGGACCTGACTTTC
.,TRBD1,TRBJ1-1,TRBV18,CASSLGTDEAFF,TGTGCCAGCTCCTTAGGGACAGATGAAGCTTTCTTT
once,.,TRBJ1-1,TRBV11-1,CASSSSGGPNTEAFF,TGTGCCAGCAGTTCCTCGGGGGGGCCGAACACTGAAGCTTTCTTT
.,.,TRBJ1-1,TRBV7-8,CASGQELINTEAFF,TGTGCCAGCGGACAAGAGTTAATTAACACTGAAGCTTTCTTT
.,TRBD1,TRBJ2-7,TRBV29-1,CSVSGTGLSSYEQYF,TGCAGCGTTTCCGGGACAGGCTTAAGCTCCTACGAGCAGTACTTC
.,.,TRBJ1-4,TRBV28,CASSFRVGRGGAANEKLFF,TGTGCCAGCAGTTTCCGTGTAGGCAGGGGAGGGGCTGCTAATGAAAAACTGTTTTTT
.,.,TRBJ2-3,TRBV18,CASSPGRPGGDTQYF,TGTGCCAGCTCGCCTGGTCGTCCCGGAGGCGATACGCAGTATTTT
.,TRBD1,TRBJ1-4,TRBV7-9,CASSRDRNNEKLFF,TGTGCCAGCAGCCGGGACAGAAATAATGAAAAACTGTTTTTT
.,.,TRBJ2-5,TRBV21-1,CASTSTGQETQYF,TGTGCCAGCACCTCGACAGGCCAAGAGACCCAGTACTTC
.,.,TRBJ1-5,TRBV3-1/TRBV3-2,CASSQDTAGGSNQPQHF,TGTGCCAGCAGCCAAGATACGGCCGGGGGTAGCAATCAGCCCCAGCATTTT
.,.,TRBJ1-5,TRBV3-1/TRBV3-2,CASSQSSRDNQPQHF,TGTGCCAGCAGCCAAAGTTCCCGGGACAATCAGCCCCAGCATTTT
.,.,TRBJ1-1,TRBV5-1,CASSFSLLNTEAFF,TGCGCCAGCAGCTTTTCTCTCCTGAACACTGAAGCTTTCTTT
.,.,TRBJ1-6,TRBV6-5,CASTALRGNSPLHF,TGTGCCAGCACAGCTCTCAGGGGAAATTCACCCCTCCACTTT
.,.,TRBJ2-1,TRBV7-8,CASRGGNYNEQFF,TGTGCCAGCAGGGGCGGGAACTACAATGAGCAGTTCTTC
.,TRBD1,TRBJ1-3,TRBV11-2,CASSPLGQVSSGNTIYF,TGTGCCAGCAGCCCCCTCGGACAGGTCAGCTCTGGAAACACCATATATTTT
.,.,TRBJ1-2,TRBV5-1,CASSFAGKGYTF,TGCGCCAGCAGCTTCGCAGGGAAGGGCTACACCTTC
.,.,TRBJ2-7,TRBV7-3,CASSLDPRDEQYF,TGTGCCAGCAGCTTAGATCCCCGCGACGAGCAGTACTTC
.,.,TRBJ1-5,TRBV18,CASSPTQDRSDQPQHF,TGTGCCAGCTCACCAACACAAGACAGGAGCGATCAGCCCCAGCATTTT
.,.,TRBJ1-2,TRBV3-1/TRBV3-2,CASSPAATGVLNGYTF,TGTGCCAGCAGCCCAGCCGCTACGGGGGTTTTAAATGGCTACACCTTC
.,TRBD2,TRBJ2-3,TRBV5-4,CASSLLAGGSTDTQYF,TGTGCCAGCAGCTTACTAGCGGGGGGAAGCACAGATACGCAGTATTTT
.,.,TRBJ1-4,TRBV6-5,CASKGAATNEKLFF,TGTGCCAGCAAAGGGGCCGCAACTAATGAAAAACTGTTTTTT
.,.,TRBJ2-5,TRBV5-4,CASSAKDYQETQYF,TGTGCCAGCAGCGCCAAGGACTATCAAGAGACCCAGTACTTC
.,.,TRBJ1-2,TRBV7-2,CASSLAHRTVNYGYTF,TGTGCCAGCAGCTTAGCGCACAGAACAGTAAACTATGGCTACACCTTC